This T cell receptor beta chain was sequenced in a study of radiation and T cells in renal cell carcinoma. Study overall: Nephrectomy followed 15 Gy stereotactic body radiation by 4 weeks.

CDR3 length: 17 residues. Trimming cost V 2 bases and J 5 bases; bases outside gene matches: 11. Germline V gene data show CDR1 as KGHSH and CDR2 as LQKENI. Documented time point: blood 2 weeks post-SBRT. Treatment indicated: 15 Gy SBRT to primary tumor, nephrectomy 4 weeks later. Method: immunoSEQ multiplex PCR; TCRdb's copy keeps in-frame clones and lacks some. The table shows tens of thousands of clones, with approximately 83% occurring only once. The receptor was derived from a woman in her fifties or sixties with renal cell carcinoma. V and J are TRBV18 and TRBJ2-5; 10 bases match TRBD2. This specimen consisted of blood, obtained from a patient whose treatment included radiotherapy and nephrectomy. The CDR3 region has the DNA TGTGCCAGCTCACCAAGGGCTCTAGCGGGAGCGGAGGAGACCCAGTACTTC. Protein: CASSPRALAGAEETQYF.